This T cell receptor (beta chain) was identified during a study of shared clonotypes between healthy human individuals. V shed 9 bases, J shed 4 bases, and the junction held 8 bases outside the gene matches. The CDR3 sequence is 13 residues long. Germline CDR1 is MDHEN and CDR2 is SYDVKM. TCRdb keeps only in-frame clones here, not all; method: immunoSEQ multiplex PCR. The sample shows about 1 million clones, roughly 80% of them seen only once. The source is a man between 18 and 29 years old in good health. This chain uses TRBV28 with TRBJ1-2; 7 nucleotides line up with TRBD1. The sample taken for sequencing was memory CD4+ T cells sorted from blood. This sample's subset: CD45RA-negative fraction. CDR3 sequence (DNA): TGTGCCAGTCGACAGGGTACCTTCTATGGCTACACCTTC. Translating it yields CASRQGTFYGYTF.